Below are 19 T cell receptor beta chains sequenced from a single sample in a study of regulatory T cells in long-lasting Graves disease. The time point here: persistent/refractory GD, antithyroid drugs over 5 years with positive TRAb. PBMC-derived RNA was used for the TCR library. Arm-PCR of CDR3 regions and iRepertoire HTBI primers were the basis on which TCR beta libraries were built. TCRdb processed the multiplex PCR reads anew with MiXCR; each CDR3 protein has one entry. The repertoire holds about 660,000 distinct CDR3 sequences, with 25% to 35% as singletons. Specimen: peripheral blood mononuclear cells (PBMCs), collected when the disease was refractory, from a patient treated with antithyroid drugs. Every receptor here comes from a female donor with Graves disease.

The CDR3 DNA reads TGCAGCGTTGATCGAGCGACTAACTATGGCTACACCTTC. This translates into CSVDRATNYGYTF. The chain joins TRBV29-1 to TRBJ1-2; D remains ambiguous. CDR3 size: 13 residues. V lost 3 bases, J lost 0 bases, and 8 bases lay in between. Germline loops: CDR1 SQVTM, CDR2 ANQGSEA. Using reference TRBV29-1 and TRBJ1-2 for the parts outside the CDR3, the full variable domain is SAVISQKPSRDICQRGTSLTIQCQVDSQVTMMFWYRQQPGQSLTLIATANQGSEATYESGFVIDKFPISRPNLTFSTLTVSNMSPEDSSIYLCSVDRATNYGYTFGSGTRLTVV.

This clonotype was counted at least ten times. The rearrangement links TRBV2 to TRBJ1-4; a possible D gene is TRBD1 (5 bases). This CDR3 comprises 13 residues. Trimming removed 7 bases from V and 5 bases from J, with 11 bases in between. The germline gives CDR1 SNHLY, CDR2 FYNNEI. The CDR3 loop reads CASKGTENEKLFF. The CDR3 coding sequence is TGTGCCAGCAAGGGGACGGAAAATGAAAAACTGTTTTTT.

Comments on this clonotype: This may come from a read error, since a much larger clone is one base off. The rearrangement links TRBV6-1 to TRBJ2-7, with 8 bases matching TRBD2. V lost 6 bases, J lost 5 bases, and 12 bases stayed unmatched. CDR3 length equals 15 residues. The V gene's germline CDR1 is MNHNS and CDR2 SASEGT. Here the CDR3 DNA reads TGTGCCAGCAGGAACCGACCAGCGGGAGAAAACGAGCAGTACTTC. Translated: CASRNRPAGENEQYF.

Remarks on this clonotype: At one end the junction does not follow the germline gene, possibly because of a read error. This chain links TRBV20-1 with TRBJ1-6; D is uncertain. The CDR3 sequence is 14 residues long. Germline loops: CDR1 DFQATT, CDR2 SNEGSKA (reference sequence). CDR3 sequence reads: CGAMVSSYNSPLHF. DNA of the CDR3: TGCGGTGCTATGGTCAGCTCCTATAATTCACCCCTCCACTTT.

The rearrangement joins TRBV30 to TRBJ1-5, with 7 bases identical to TRBD1. The trim removed 5 bases at V and 0 bases at J, leaving 4 bases unmatched. This CDR3 region has 14 residues. Germline V gene sequence: CDR1 GTSNPN, CDR2 SVGIG (reference sequence). In DNA, the CDR3 is TGTGCCTGGGACAGGGAATATAGCAATCAGCCCCAGCATTTT. This translates into CAWDREYSNQPQHF.

The chain uses TRBV20-1 and TRBJ2-7; possible D gene TRBD2, 7 bases. This CDR3 is 13 amino acids long. CDR1 and CDR2 (germline): DFQATT, SNEGSKA (reference sequence). Deletions cut 3 bases from V and 6 bases from J, with 15 bases between. This CDR3 reads CSASAGQRGEQYF. Here the CDR3 DNA reads TGCAGTGCTAGTGCCGGACAGCGGGGCGAGCAGTACTTC.

The chain couples TRBV6-2 or TRBV6-3 to TRBJ1-1, with D possibly TRBD1 on 5 matching bases. Deletions cut 6 bases from V and 4 bases from J, with 15 bases between. Germline CDR1 and CDR2: MNHEY and SVGEGT. The CDR3 has 14 amino acids. The CDR3 DNA is TGTGCCAGCAGCGGCCGTGGGGGGACCACTGAAGCTTTCTTT. It encodes CASSGRGGTTEAFF.

This clonotype was observed many times. The chain links TRBV2 to TRBJ1-5; maybe TRBD1 (6 bases). The germline V gene encodes CDR1 SNHLY and CDR2 FYNNEI. The ends were cut back, 4 bases at V and 0 bases at J, with 10 bases in the middle. The length of the CDR3 is 15 residues. The CDR3 is CASSGTVNSNQPQHF. The DNA of the CDR3 is TGTGCCAGCAGTGGGACAGTCAATAGCAATCAGCCCCAGCATTTT.

This clonotype was detected many times. This chain connects TRBV28 to TRBJ1-2; 8 bases line up with TRBD1. The CDR3 has 17 residues. V dropped 4 bases and J dropped 6; count of bases not matched to a gene: 16. CDR1 and CDR2 (germline): MDHEN, SYDVKM. For the CDR3, the DNA is TGTGCCAGCAGTTCCTCCTTAATCCCAGGGGGCGCCAATGGCTACACCTTC. The encoded protein is CASSSSLIPGGANGYTF.

The table lists this clonotype with many counts. J is TRBJ1-2 and V is TRBV6-1; possible D gene TRBD1, 5 bases. The V end lost 6 bases, the J end lost 2 bases, and 7 bases lay between the germline ends. Germline V gene lookup returns CDR1 MNHNS and CDR2 SASEGT. This CDR3 region has 12 residues. CDR3 protein: CASRQVNYGYTF. The CDR3 bases are TGTGCCAGCAGACAGGTCAACTATGGCTACACCTTC.

A word on this clonotype: A much larger clone differs from this one at a single base, so this may be a read error. This chain uses TRBV27 with TRBJ2-7; the match to TRBD2 covers 7 bases. The germline gives CDR1 MNHEY, CDR2 SMNVEV (reference sequence). The CDR3 is 15 residues long. The CDR3 is CASGLVGGPYNEQYF. For the CDR3, the DNA is TGTGCCAGCGGTTTAGTGGGAGGGCCCTACAACGAGCAGTACTTC.

This clonotype occurred a few times. The chain recombines TRBV5-1 with TRBJ2-7; D gene unclear. Trimming left V 0 bases short and J 0 bases short, with 7 bases between. Per the germline V gene, CDR1 is SGHRS and CDR2 is YFSETQ. The CDR3 is 14 residues long. The CDR3 reads CASSLGRLSYEQYF. The DNA for the CDR3 is TGCGCCAGCAGCTTGGGCAGACTCTCCTACGAGCAGTACTTC.

This clonotype appeared a few times. The chain uses TRBV6-1 and TRBJ2-6; possible D gene TRBD2, 6 bases. V gave up 8 bases and J gave up 0 bases, with 14 bases separating them. The V gene's germline CDR1 is MNHNS and CDR2 SASEGT. This CDR3 is built from 16 residues. The CDR3 loop is CASSTGGASGANVLTF. The CDR3 DNA reads as TGTGCCAGCTCCACAGGAGGGGCCTCTGGGGCCAACGTCCTGACTTTC.

This rearrangement joins TRBV13 to TRBJ2-3; 7 nucleotides align to TRBD2. This CDR3 contains 17 residues. V was clipped by 1 base and J by 4 bases; unmatched bases: 11. CDR1 is PRHDT and CDR2 is FYEKMQ in the germline V gene (reference sequence). The chain's CDR3 is CASSLVGSYAGADTQYF. The CDR3 coding sequence is TGTGCCAGCAGCTTAGTGGGCTCATATGCGGGAGCAGATACGCAGTATTTT.

This chain connects TRBV18 to TRBJ1-5; D is uncertain. The CDR3 extends over 17 amino acids. In germline, CDR1 is KGHSH, CDR2 LQKENI. V was trimmed by 3 bases and J by 2 bases, leaving 17 bases between them. CDR3: CASSPVVVSRGNQPQHF. CDR3 sequence (DNA): TGTGCCAGCTCACCGGTGGTCGTCAGTCGAGGCAATCAGCCCCAGCATTTT. Full variable domain (outside the CDR3, taken from reference TRBV18 and TRBJ1-5): NAGVMQNPRHLVRRRGQEARLRCSPMKGHSHVYWYRQLPEEGLKFMVYLQKENIIDESGMPKERFSAEFPKEGPSILRIQQVVRGDSAAYFCASSPVVVSRGNQPQHFGDGTRLSIL.

This clonotype was seen only a few times. The V call is TRBV7-9, the J call TRBJ1-1; the D gene is possibly TRBD1 (6 bases). Germline V CDR1 and CDR2: SEHNR, FQNEAQ (reference sequence). Trimming took 5 bases from V and 5 from J, leaving 12 bases between them. This CDR3 region has 13 residues. The CDR3 sequence: CASSVKGETEAFF. CDR3 in DNA: TGTGCCAGCAGCGTAAAGGGGGAGACTGAAGCTTTCTTT.

The chain links TRBV6-1 to TRBJ1-3; 7 positions agree with TRBD1. The trim removed 6 bases at V and 5 bases at J, leaving 13 bases unmatched. CDR1 is MNHNS, CDR2 SASEGT, per germline. The CDR3 is made up of 16 amino acids. The CDR3 protein is CASRTSRQGGRNTIYF. CDR3 coding DNA: TGTGCCAGCAGAACCTCAAGACAGGGAGGCCGAAACACCATATATTTT.

The J gene is TRBJ1-5, the V gene TRBV12-3 or TRBV12-4; tentative D call: TRBD1 (5 bases). The V end was cut by 6 bases, the J end by 3 bases, with 12 bases between. This CDR3 is built from 14 residues. Here the CDR3 reads CASRPLGPNQPQHF. DNA for the CDR3: TGTGCCAGCAGGCCTTTGGGGCCCAATCAGCCCCAGCATTTT.

This clonotype has more than one count but fewer than ten. The chain has TRBV2 and TRBJ1-2; D gene uncertain. V was shortened by 1 base and J by 7 bases, with 19 bases between the two germline ends. This CDR3 spans 16 amino acids. CDR1 and CDR2 (germline): SNHLY, FYNNEI. This chain's CDR3 is CASSEVQTPSRGGYTF. In DNA form, the CDR3 reads TGTGCCAGCAGTGAAGTTCAAACACCCTCCCGGGGTGGCTACACCTTC.